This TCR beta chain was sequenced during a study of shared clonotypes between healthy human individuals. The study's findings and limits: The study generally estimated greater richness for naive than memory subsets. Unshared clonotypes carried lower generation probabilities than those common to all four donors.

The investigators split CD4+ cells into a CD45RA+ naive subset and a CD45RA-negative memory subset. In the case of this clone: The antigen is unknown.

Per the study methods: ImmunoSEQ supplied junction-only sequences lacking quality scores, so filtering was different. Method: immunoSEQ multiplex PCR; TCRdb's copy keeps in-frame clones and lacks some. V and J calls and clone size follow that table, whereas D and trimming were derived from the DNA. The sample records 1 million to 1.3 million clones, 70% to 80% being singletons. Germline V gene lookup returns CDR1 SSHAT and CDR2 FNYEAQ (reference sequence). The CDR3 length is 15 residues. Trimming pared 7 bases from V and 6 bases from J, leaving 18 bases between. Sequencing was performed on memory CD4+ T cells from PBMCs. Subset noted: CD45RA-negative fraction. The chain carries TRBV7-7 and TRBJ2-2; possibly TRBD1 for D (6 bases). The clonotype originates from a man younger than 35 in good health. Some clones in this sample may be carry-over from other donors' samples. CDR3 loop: CASTAQGSSPGELFF. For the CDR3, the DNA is TGTGCCAGCACCGCACAGGGTAGCTCGCCCGGGGAGCTGTTTTTT. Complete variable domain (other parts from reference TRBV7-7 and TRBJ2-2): GAGVSQSPRYKVTKRGQDVTLRCDPISSHATLYWYQQALGQGPEFLTYFNYEAQPDKSGLPSDRFSAERPEGSISTLTIQRTEQRDSAMYRCASTAQGSSPGELFFGEGSRLTVL.